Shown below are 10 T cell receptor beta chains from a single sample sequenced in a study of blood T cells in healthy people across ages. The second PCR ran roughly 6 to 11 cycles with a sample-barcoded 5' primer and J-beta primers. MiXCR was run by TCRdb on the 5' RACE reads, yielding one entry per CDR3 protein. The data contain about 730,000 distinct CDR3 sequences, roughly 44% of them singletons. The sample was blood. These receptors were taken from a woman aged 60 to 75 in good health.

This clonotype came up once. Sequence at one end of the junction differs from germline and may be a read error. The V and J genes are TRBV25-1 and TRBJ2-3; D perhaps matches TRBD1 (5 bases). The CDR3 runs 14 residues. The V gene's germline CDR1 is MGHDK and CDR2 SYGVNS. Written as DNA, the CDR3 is TGTGCCAACAGTGCAGGGTCTGACACAGATACGCAGTATTTT. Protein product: CANSAGSDTDTQYF. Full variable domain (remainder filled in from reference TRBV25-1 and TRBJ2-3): EADIYQTPRYLVIGTGKKITLECSQTMGHDKMYWYQQDPGMELHLIHYSYGVNSTEKGDLSSESTVSRIRTEHFPLTLESARPSHTSQYLCANSAGSDTDTQYFGPGTRLTVL.

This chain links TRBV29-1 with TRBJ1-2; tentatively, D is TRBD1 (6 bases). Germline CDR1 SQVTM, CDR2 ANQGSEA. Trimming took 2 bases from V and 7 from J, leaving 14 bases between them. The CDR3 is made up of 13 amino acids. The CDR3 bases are TGCAGCGTTGAACGCGGGGGCGGGCTTGGCTACACCTTC. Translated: CSVERGGGLGYTF.

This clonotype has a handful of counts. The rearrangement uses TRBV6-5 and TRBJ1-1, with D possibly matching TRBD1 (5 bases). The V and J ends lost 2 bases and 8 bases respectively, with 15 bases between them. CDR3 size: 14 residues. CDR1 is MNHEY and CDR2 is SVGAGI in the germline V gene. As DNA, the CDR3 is TGTGCCAGCAGTTACGAGCGGGGCCGCGGGGAAGCTTTCTTT. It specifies CASSYERGRGEAFF.

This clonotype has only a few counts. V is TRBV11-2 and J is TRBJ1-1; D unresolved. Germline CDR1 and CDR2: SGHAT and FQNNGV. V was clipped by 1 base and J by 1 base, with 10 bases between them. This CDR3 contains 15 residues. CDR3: CASSLAISANTEAFF. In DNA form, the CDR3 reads TGTGCCAGCAGCTTAGCCATATCGGCGAACACTGAAGCTTTCTTT.

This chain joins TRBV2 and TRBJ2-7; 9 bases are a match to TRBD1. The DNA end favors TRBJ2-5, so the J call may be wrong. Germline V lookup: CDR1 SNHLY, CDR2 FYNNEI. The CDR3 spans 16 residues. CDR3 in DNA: TGTGCCACCACAACCGGGACAGGGATAACCCGAGAGACCCAGTACTTC. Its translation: CATTTGTGITRETQYF.

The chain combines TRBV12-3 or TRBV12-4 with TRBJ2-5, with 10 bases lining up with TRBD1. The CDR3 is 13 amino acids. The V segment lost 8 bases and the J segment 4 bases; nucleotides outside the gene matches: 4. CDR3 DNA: TGTGCCAGCCGAGGGGACAGGGGAGAGACCCAGTACTTC. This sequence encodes CASRGDRGETQYF.

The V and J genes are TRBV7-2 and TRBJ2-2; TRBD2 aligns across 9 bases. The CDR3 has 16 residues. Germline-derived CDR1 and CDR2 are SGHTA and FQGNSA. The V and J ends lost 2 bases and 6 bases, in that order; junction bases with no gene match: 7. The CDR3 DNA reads TGTGCCAGCAGCTTAAATAGCGGGAGCGGGGCCGGGGAGCTGTTTTTT. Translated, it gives CASSLNSGSGAGELFF.

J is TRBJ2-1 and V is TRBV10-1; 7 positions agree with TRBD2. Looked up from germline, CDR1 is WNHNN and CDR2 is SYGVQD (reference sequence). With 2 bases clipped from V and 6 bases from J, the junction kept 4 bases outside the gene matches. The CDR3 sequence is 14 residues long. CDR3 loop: CASSEGLVGNEQFF. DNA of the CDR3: TGCGCCAGCAGTGAGGGACTAGTTGGCAATGAGCAGTTCTTC.

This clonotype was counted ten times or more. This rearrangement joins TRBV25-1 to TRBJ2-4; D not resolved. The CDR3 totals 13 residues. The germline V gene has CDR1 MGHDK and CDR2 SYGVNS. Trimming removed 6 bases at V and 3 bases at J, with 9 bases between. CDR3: CASRDRDKNIQYF. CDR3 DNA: TGTGCCAGCAGGGATAGGGACAAAAACATTCAGTACTTC.

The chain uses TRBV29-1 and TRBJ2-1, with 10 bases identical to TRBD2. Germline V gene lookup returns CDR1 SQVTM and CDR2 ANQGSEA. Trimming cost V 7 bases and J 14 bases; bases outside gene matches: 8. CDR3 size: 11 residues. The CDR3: CSGASGRGEFF. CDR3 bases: TGCAGCGGTGCTAGCGGGAGAGGGGAGTTCTTC.